Listed here are 19 T cell receptor beta chains from one sample, sequenced in a study of CD8+CD57+ T cells in acquired aplastic anemia. Profiling that covered TCR beta VDJ and CDR3 relied on genomic DNA as its template. Using its own MiXCR run on the reads, TCRdb lists one record per CDR3 protein. The sample holds over 250,000 distinct CDR3 sequences, about 50% seen once. Patients picked for sequencing had shown CD8+CD57+ cell expansion detected by flow cytometry. Source material: sorted CD4+, CD8+, or CD8+CD57+ T cells (not recorded which) from PBMCs. The receptor set was obtained from a human donor with aplastic anemia.

In this sample, this clonotype turned up once. The chain's CDR3 is CASSLELAGYEQYF. CDR3 sequence (DNA): TGTGCCAGCAGCTTAGAGCTAGCGGGCTACGAGCAGTACTTC. This chain connects TRBV7-2 to TRBJ2-7, with 8 bases matching TRBD2. The junction had 2 bases not matched to a gene; V was cut back by 1 base and J by 3 bases. The germline gives CDR1 SGHTA, CDR2 FQGNSA. The CDR3 is 14 residues long.

This clonotype was detected only once. This chain joins TRBV29-1 and TRBJ2-7; D is unclear. Germline V CDR1 and CDR2: SQVTM, ANQGSEA. There are 13 residues in the CDR3. Trimming removed 3 bases from V and 2 bases from J, with 11 bases in between. CDR3 sequence reads: CSVETATTYEQYF. The CDR3 nucleotides read TGCAGCGTTGAGACGGCGACCACCTACGAGCAGTACTTC.

The rearrangement links TRBV2 to TRBJ1-5; TRBD1 is a possible D gene (5 bases). The V gene lost 0 bases and the J gene lost 5 bases, with 11 bases spanning the gap. The CDR3 has 15 amino acids. CDR1 and CDR2 (germline): SNHLY, FYNNEI. CDR3 coding DNA: TGTGCCAGCAGTGAAGCACTAGGGGCCCATCAGCCCCAGCATTTT. Its protein product is CASSEALGAHQPQHF.

Concerning this clonotype: The germline gene is not matched at one end of the junction; a read error may be the cause. This sequence joins TRBV10-3 and TRBJ1-4, with a possible D match to TRBD1 (6 bases). Germline CDR1 ENHRY, CDR2 SYGVKD. The CDR3 length is 14 residues. The CDR3, as DNA: TGTGCCGTCAGTGACGGGCAGGGGTACGGAAAGCTGTTTTTT. Translation: CAVSDGQGYGKLFF.

The chain recombines TRBV19 with TRBJ2-3; 8 bases line up with TRBD1. Germline trimming cut 7 bases from V and 6 bases from J; bases unmatched to any gene: 6. Looked up from germline, CDR1 is LNHDA and CDR2 is SQIVND (reference sequence). There are 13 residues in the CDR3. CDR3 DNA: TGTGCCAGTACCCACAGGGGGAGCGATACGCAGTATTTT. It is translated as CASTHRGSDTQYF.

The sample holds a few counts of this clonotype. The rearrangement links TRBV19 to TRBJ2-7, with D perhaps being TRBD1 or TRBD2 (5 bases each). The CDR3 has 13 residues. The germline V and J ends were trimmed by 4 bases and 0 bases, with 7 bases remaining between them. CDR1 and CDR2 from the germline V gene are LNHDA and SQIVND (reference sequence). Here the CDR3 reads CASSTGSSYEQYF. The CDR3 bases are TGTGCCAGTAGTACAGGGAGCTCCTACGAGCAGTACTTC.

This clonotype turned up a few times. This rearrangement joins TRBV20-1 to TRBJ2-1; 11 positions match TRBD2. The CDR3 consists of 15 residues. Trimming at V came to 1 base and at J to 7 bases, leaving 6 bases not matched to a gene. CDR1 and CDR2 (germline): DFQATT, SNEGSKA (reference sequence). CDR3 sequence: CSARAWSSGRNEQFF. In DNA, the CDR3 is TGCAGTGCTAGAGCTTGGTCTAGCGGGAGGAATGAGCAGTTCTTC.

This clonotype was recorded many times. This sequence joins TRBV6-5 and TRBJ2-7; D is unresolved. V was clipped by 0 bases and J by 0 bases, with 18 bases between them. There are 18 residues in the CDR3. The germline V gene has CDR1 MNHEY and CDR2 SVGAGI. CDR3 loop: CASSYSNPGRSGSYEQYF. The CDR3 DNA follows: TGTGCCAGCAGTTACTCTAACCCAGGACGGTCCGGCTCCTACGAGCAGTACTTC.

The rearrangement links TRBV2 to TRBJ1-2, with D maybe TRBD1 (6 bases). Germline assignment: CDR1 SNHLY and CDR2 FYNNEI. There are 19 residues in the CDR3. Trimming took 0 bases from V and 1 from J, leaving 21 bases between them. Here the CDR3 reads CASSEAATGALTHNYGYTF. The CDR3 nucleotides are TGTGCCAGCAGTGAAGCGGCGACGGGGGCGCTAACCCATAACTATGGCTACACCTTC.

This chain joins TRBV5-1 and TRBJ1-6; 10 nucleotides agree with TRBD1. With V trimmed by 0 bases and J by 7 bases, 4 bases remained unmatched. The CDR3 is 16 residues long. The germline CDR1 and CDR2 sequences are SGHRS and YFSETQ. The CDR3 reads CASSLVGQGMNSPLHF. DNA for the CDR3: TGCGCCAGCAGCTTGGTGGGACAGGGGATGAATTCACCCCTCCACTTT.

The chain employs TRBV20-1 and TRBJ1-2; D not resolved. Trimming took off 6 bases at V and 8 bases at J, with 16 bases between the two ends. Germline CDR1 and CDR2: DFQATT and SNEGSKA (reference sequence). The CDR3 is made up of 12 amino acids. The CDR3 here is CSAPSRVSGYTF. CDR3 DNA: TGCAGTGCGCCAAGCCGGGTTAGCGGCTACACCTTC.

The genes are TRBV7-8 and TRBJ2-4; 9 bases are shared with TRBD1. V gave up 6 bases and J gave up 6 bases; unmatched junction bases: 15. Per the germline V gene, CDR1 is SGHVS and CDR2 is FQNEAQ. CDR3 size: 17 residues. In nucleotides, the CDR3 is TGTGCCAGCAGTGCTGAACAGGGACAGGGCGCAAGAAACATTCAGTACTTC. It specifies CASSAEQGQGARNIQYF.

This chain connects TRBV24-1 to TRBJ2-7; D is uncertain. V lost 4 bases and J 3 bases, leaving 12 bases between the germline ends. The V gene's germline CDR1 is KGHDR and CDR2 SFDVKD. The CDR3 totals 14 residues. CDR3: CATSDHDKYYEQYF. The DNA of the CDR3 is TGTGCCACCAGTGACCACGACAAGTACTACGAGCAGTACTTC.

This clonotype was seen ten or more times. V and J are TRBV7-9 and TRBJ1-6; D is possibly TRBD1 (5 bases). V lost 2 bases, J lost 15 bases, and 11 bases lay in between. The CDR3 contains 12 residues. Germline values: CDR1 SEHNR, CDR2 FQNEAQ (reference sequence). CDR3 region: CASSLYGALLHF. For the CDR3, the DNA is TGTGCCAGCAGCTTATATGGGGCCCTCCTCCACTTT.

This clonotype appeared many times. The chain couples TRBV3-1 to TRBJ1-6, with 10 bases lining up with TRBD1. The junction had 5 bases not matched to a gene; V was cut back by 7 bases and J by 2 bases. The CDR3 is 16 residues long. CDR1 is LGHDT and CDR2 is YNNKEL in the germline V gene (reference sequence). For the CDR3, the DNA is TGTGCCAGCAAAGGACAGGGGGGGACCTATAATTCACCCCTCCACTTT. This gives the protein CASKGQGGTYNSPLHF.

This clonotype was seen many times. The chain couples TRBV19 to TRBJ1-5; the D gene is possibly TRBD1 (5 bases). CDR1 is LNHDA, CDR2 SQIVND, per germline (reference sequence). V was cut by 6 bases and J by 9 bases, with 12 bases left in between. The CDR3 totals 12 residues. CDR3: CASSHIGGPQHF. CDR3 in DNA: TGTGCCAGTAGCCATATCGGGGGGCCCCAGCATTTT.

J is TRBJ2-7 and V is TRBV7-9; D is perhaps TRBD2 (5 bases). The CDR3 is 14 residues long. CDR1 is SEHNR, CDR2 FQNEAQ, per germline (reference sequence). V was shortened by 1 base and J by 2 bases, with 9 bases between the two germline ends. The DNA for the CDR3 is TGTGCCAGCAGCTTAGTAGCGTCCACCTACGAGCAGTACTTC. Protein sequence: CASSLVASTYEQYF.

The CDR3 bases are TGTGCCAGCAGCTTAGGGTGGACTAGCGGAGCCCGGGATACGCAGTATTTT. Its translation: CASSLGWTSGARDTQYF. The rearrangement joins TRBV7-2 to TRBJ2-3; 10 bases are a match to TRBD2. Germline V gene lookup returns CDR1 SGHTA and CDR2 FQGNSA. The CDR3 contains 17 residues. The junction had 10 bases not matched to a gene; V was cut back by 1 base and J by 6 bases. Full variable domain (outside the CDR3, taken from reference TRBV7-2 and TRBJ2-3): GAGVSQSPSNKVTEKGKDVELRCDPISGHTALYWYRQSLGQGLEFLIYFQGNSAPDKSGLPSDRFSAERTGGSVSTLTIQRTQQEDSAVYLCASSLGWTSGARDTQYFGPGTRLTVL.

The chain has TRBV5-1 and TRBJ1-5; D is uncertain. Germline V CDR1 and CDR2: SGHRS, YFSETQ. Trimming took 1 base from V and 6 from J, leaving 8 bases between them. The CDR3 extends over 13 amino acids. For the CDR3, the DNA is TGCGCCAGCAGCTTGTTCGTAGGTCAGCCCCAGCATTTT. It codes for CASSLFVGQPQHF.